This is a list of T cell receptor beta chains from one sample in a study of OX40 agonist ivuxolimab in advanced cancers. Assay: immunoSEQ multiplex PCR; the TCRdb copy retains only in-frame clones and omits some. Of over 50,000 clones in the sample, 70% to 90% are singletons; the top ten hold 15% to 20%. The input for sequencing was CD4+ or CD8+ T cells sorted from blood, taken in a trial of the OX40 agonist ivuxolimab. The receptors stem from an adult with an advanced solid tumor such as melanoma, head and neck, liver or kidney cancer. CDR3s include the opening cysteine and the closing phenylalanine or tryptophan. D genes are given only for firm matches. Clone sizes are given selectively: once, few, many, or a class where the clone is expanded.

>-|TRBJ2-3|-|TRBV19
CASSIDPGVGDTQYF
TGTGCCAGTAGTATAGATCCCGGGGTTGGGGATACGCAGTATTTT
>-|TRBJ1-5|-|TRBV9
CASSVWDNNQPQHF
TGTGCCAGCAGCGTATGGGACAACAATCAGCCCCAGCATTTT
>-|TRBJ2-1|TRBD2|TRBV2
CASEGTSGFSYNEQFF
TGTGCCAGCGAAGGGACTAGCGGATTCTCCTACAATGAGCAGTTCTTC
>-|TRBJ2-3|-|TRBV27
CASSLALAATDTQYF
TGTGCCAGCAGTTTAGCTCTGGCGGCCACAGATACGCAGTATTTT
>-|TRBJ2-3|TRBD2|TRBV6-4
CASREGGPGDTQYF
TGTGCCAGCAGAGAGGGAGGGCCTGGAGATACGCAGTATTTT
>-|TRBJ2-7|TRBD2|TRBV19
CASSLAGTSGRAVYEQYF
TGTGCCAGTAGTTTAGCCGGGACTAGCGGGAGGGCCGTCTACGAGCAGTACTTC
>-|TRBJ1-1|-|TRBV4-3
CASSLHTQVITEAFF
TGCGCCAGCAGCCTCCACACCCAGGTGATCACTGAAGCTTTCTTT
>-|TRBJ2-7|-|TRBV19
CASSATGNPYEQYF
TGTGCCAGTAGTGCTACAGGGAACCCCTACGAGCAGTACTTC
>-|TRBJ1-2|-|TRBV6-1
CASSEYEGATGYTF
TGTGCCAGCAGTGAATACGAGGGAGCGACTGGCTACACCTTC
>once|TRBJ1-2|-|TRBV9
CASSEGDGINYGYTF
TGTGCCAGCAGCGAGGGGGACGGTATTAACTATGGCTACACCTTC
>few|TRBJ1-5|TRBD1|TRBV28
CASSFRTGTSNQPQHF
TGTGCCAGCAGTTTTCGGACAGGGACGAGCAATCAGCCCCAGCATTTT
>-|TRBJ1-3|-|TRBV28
CASSLEYRRNTIYF
TGTGCCAGCAGTTTAGAGTACAGGCGAAACACCATATATTTT
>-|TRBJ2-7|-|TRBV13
CASSLLPYEQYF
TGTGCCAGCAGCTTACTTCCCTACGAGCAGTACTTC
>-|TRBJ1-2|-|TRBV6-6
CASSYSTGLDGYTF
TGTGCCAGCAGTTACTCAACAGGGTTGGATGGCTACACCTTC
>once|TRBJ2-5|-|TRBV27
CASSQTAYQETQYF
TGTGCCAGCAGTCAGACAGCTTACCAAGAGACCCAGTACTTC
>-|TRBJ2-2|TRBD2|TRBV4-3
CASSQDGGTSGRRGGELFF
TGCGCCAGCAGCCAAGATGGGGGGACTAGCGGGAGGCGGGGCGGGGAGCTGTTTTTT
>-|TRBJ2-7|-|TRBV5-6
CASSQGEAGEQYF
TGTGCCAGCAGCCAAGGCGAGGCGGGAGAGCAGTACTTC
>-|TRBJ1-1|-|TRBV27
CASSGRGDTEAFF
TGTGCCAGCTCCGGAAGGGGTGACACTGAAGCTTTCTTT
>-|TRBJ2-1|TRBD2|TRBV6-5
CASKGTSGRNEQFF
TGTGCCAGCAAGGGGACTAGCGGGAGGAATGAGCAGTTCTTC
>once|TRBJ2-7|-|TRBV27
CASSSGGPYEQYF
TGTGCCAGCAGTTCCGGGGGACCGTACGAGCAGTACTTC
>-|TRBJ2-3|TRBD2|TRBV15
CATSRGRAGRGSDTQYF
TGTGCCACCAGCAGAGGGAGAGCCGGGAGGGGGTCAGATACGCAGTATTTT
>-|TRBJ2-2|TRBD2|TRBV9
CASSPPGGGELFF
TGTGCCAGCAGCCCCCCGGGGGGTGGGGAGCTGTTTTTT
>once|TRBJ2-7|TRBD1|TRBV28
CASSYTGTGDSESYEQYF
TGTGCCAGCAGTTACACCGGGACAGGGGACTCAGAATCCTACGAGCAGTACTTC
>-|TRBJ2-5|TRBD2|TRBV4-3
CASSQDRGVSETQYF
TGCGCCAGCAGCCAAGATCGGGGGGTTTCAGAGACCCAGTACTTC
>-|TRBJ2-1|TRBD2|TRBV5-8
CASTYYGRENNEQFF
TGTGCCAGCACCTATTACGGGAGGGAGAACAATGAGCAGTTCTTC
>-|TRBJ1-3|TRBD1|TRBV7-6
CASSPYDIGQDNTIYF
TGTGCCAGCAGCCCATATGATATAGGACAGGACAACACCATATATTTT
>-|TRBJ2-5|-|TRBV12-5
CASSPHGGPEETQYF
TGTGCTAGCTCGCCGCACGGAGGGCCGGAAGAGACCCAGTACTTC
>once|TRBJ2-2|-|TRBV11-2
CASTQGIPGELFF
TGTGCCAGCACACAAGGTATCCCCGGGGAGCTGTTTTTT
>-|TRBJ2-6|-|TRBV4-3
CASSQDRTRVYGANVLTF
TGCGCCAGCAGCCAAGATAGAACCCGGGTATATGGGGCCAACGTCCTGACTTTC
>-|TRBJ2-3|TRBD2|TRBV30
CAWSVTSGRTDTQYF
TGTGCCTGGAGTGTAACTAGCGGGAGGACAGATACGCAGTATTTT
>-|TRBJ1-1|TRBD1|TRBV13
CASSQMSQGARAEAFF
TGTGCCAGCAGCCAAATGTCACAGGGGGCAAGAGCTGAAGCTTTCTTT
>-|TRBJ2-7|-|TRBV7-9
CASSLVDSRNEQYF
TGTGCCAGCAGCTTAGTTGACAGCCGCAACGAGCAGTACTTC
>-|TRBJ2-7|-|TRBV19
CASSIYQGNHEQYF
TGTGCCAGTAGTATCTACCAGGGGAATCACGAGCAGTACTTC
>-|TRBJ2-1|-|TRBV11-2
CASSFGGGNEQFF
TGTGCCAGCAGCTTCGGAGGGGGTAATGAGCAGTTCTTC
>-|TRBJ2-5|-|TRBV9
CASSGNGAQETQYF
TGTGCCAGCAGCGGCAACGGGGCCCAAGAGACCCAGTACTTC
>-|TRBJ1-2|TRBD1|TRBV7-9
CASSLVGQVLYGYTF
TGTGCCAGCAGCTTAGTGGGACAGGTACTCTATGGCTACACCTTC
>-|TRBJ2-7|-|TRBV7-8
CASSPTDGDYEQYF
TGTGCCAGCAGCCCTACCGATGGAGACTACGAGCAGTACTTC